This T cell receptor (beta chain) emerged from a study of blood T cell repertoires in COVID-19. This CDR3 region has 18 residues. The germline V gene encodes CDR1 SGHNT and CDR2 YYREEE (reference sequence). Trimming removed 2 bases at V and 0 bases at J, with 19 bases between. Profiling relied on immunoSEQ multiplex PCR, and the TCRdb table lists in-frame clones only, not all of them. The table has a few hundred thousand clones, around 86% seen once. Recruits, aged roughly 18 to 89 years, lived in 24 US areas. Two negative PCRs, clearance, or symptom resolution had been documented for recovered Cohort 3 donors.

The source of this sequence is a woman between 45 and 60 years old who had recovered from COVID-19. The chain uses TRBV5-4 and TRBJ2-3, with D maybe TRBD1 (6 bases). Sequenced input: PBMCs or T cells enriched from blood (not recorded which). The DNA of the CDR3 is TGTGCCAGCAGCTTAGGGGGAACTGACACTCCTAGCACAGATACGCAGTATTTT. Amino acids: CASSLGGTDTPSTDTQYF.